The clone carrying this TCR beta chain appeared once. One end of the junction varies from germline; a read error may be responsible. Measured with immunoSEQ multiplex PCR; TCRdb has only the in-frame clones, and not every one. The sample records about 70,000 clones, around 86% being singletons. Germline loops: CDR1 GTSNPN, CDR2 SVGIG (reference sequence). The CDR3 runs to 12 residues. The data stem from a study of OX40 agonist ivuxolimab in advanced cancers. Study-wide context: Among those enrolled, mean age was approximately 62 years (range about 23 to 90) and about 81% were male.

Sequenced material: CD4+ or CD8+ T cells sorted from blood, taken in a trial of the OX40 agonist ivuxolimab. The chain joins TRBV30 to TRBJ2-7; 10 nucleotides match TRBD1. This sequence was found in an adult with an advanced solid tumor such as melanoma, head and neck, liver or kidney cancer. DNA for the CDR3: TGTGCCTGGGGGACAGGGGACTACGAGCGGTACTTC. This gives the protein CAWGTGDYERYF.